These 4 T cell receptor beta chains originate from one sample sequenced in a study of cytomegalovirus exposure and HLA in healthy donors. PCR used 60 Vbeta primers and 13 Jbeta primers. TCRdb's table, derived via immunoSEQ multiplex PCR, lists solely in-frame clones and lacks some. The sample records approximately 220,000 clones, approximately 88% being singletons. Input material: PBMCs. The receptors stem from a boy under 10 years old in good health and CMV-seronegative.

V is TRBV6-5 and J is TRBJ1-2; 10 nucleotides agree with TRBD1. Germline values: CDR1 MNHEY, CDR2 SVGAGI. The CDR3 length is 15 residues. Trimming at V came to 0 bases and at J to 8 bases, leaving 6 bases not matched to a gene. CDR3 DNA: TGTGCCAGCAGTTACTCGGGACAGGGGATTGGAGGCTACACCTTC. It is translated as CASSYSGQGIGGYTF.

This clone is a singleton in its sample. The gene calls are TRBV9 and TRBJ2-2; 13 nucleotides agree with TRBD2. With 3 bases clipped from V and 4 bases from J, the junction kept 3 bases outside the gene matches. CDR1 SGDLS and CDR2 YYNGEE come from the germline V gene. The CDR3 contains 16 residues. The CDR3, as DNA: TGTGCCAGCAGCGGTCGGACTAGCGGGGGCACCGGGGAGCTGTTTTTT. Amino acids: CASSGRTSGGTGELFF.

The chain carries TRBV7-6 and TRBJ1-6; D is undetermined. Germline V CDR1 and CDR2: SGHVS, FNYEAQ. This CDR3 has 15 residues. Trimming left V 5 bases short and J 5 bases short, with 13 bases between. The CDR3 DNA reads as TGTGCCAGCAGCGTCAGGACGGGAGATAATTCACCCCTCCACTTT. This encodes CASSVRTGDNSPLHF.

The rearrangement joins TRBV21-1 to TRBJ1-2; TRBD1 was called by the table and not checked on the DNA. TRBV21-1 is labeled a pseudogene. The CDR3 has 16 residues. The CDR3 DNA sequence: TGTGCCAGCAGCAAGCCGACAGGGGCGGTACGGTATGGCTACACCTTC. Protein sequence: CASSKPTGAVRYGYTF.